This TCR beta chain appears in the sequencing data of a study of OX40 agonist ivuxolimab in advanced cancers. The wider study: Patients were about 83% male with ages roughly 23 to 85, mean approximately 62.

Findings and caveats of the study: At 0.1-3.0 mg/kg, partial responders had clonal expansion among the lowest observed.

This CDR3 region has 16 residues. Measured with immunoSEQ multiplex PCR; TCRdb has only the in-frame clones, and not every one. The profile shows 30,000 to 35,000 clones, 88% of them singletons. On this clone itself: What it binds is unknown.

V usage is TRBV21-1 and J usage is TRBJ2-5; no DNA check was done on the table's D call, TRBD2. TRBV21-1 is marked as a pseudogene. The sequence was collected from an adult with an advanced solid tumor such as melanoma, head and neck, liver or kidney cancer. This specimen consisted of CD4+ or CD8+ T cells sorted from blood, obtained in a trial of the OX40 agonist ivuxolimab. CDR3 loop: CASPGLAKPYQETQYF. CDR3 coding DNA: TGTGCCAGCCCTGGACTAGCGAAACCGTACCAAGAGACCCAGTACTTC.